The entry that follows covers one T cell receptor beta chain sequence. Antigen: not known. Each CDR3 protein gets one entry after TCRdb re-called the 5' RACE reads with MiXCR. The sample carries roughly 440,000 distinct CDR3 sequences, over 15% recorded once. V shed 0 bases and J 1 base; nucleotides not matched to a gene: 6. Germline V gene lookup returns CDR1 DFQATT and CDR2 SNEGSKA (reference sequence). There are 15 residues in the CDR3. The sample originates from a study of CD8 T cells in ankylosing spondylitis. Study-level results: What appeared characteristic of ankylosing spondylitis blood was a TCR beta motif of eight highly homologous variants.

The clonotype was recovered from a male donor with ankylosing spondylitis. The rearrangement joins TRBV20-1 to TRBJ2-7, with 7 positions matching TRBD2. Sequencing was carried out using blood, either unsorted or a sorted T cell fraction (not recorded which). In DNA, the CDR3 is TGCAGTGCTAGAGAATGGCGGGAGCAATCCTACGAGCAGTACTTC. It translates to CSAREWREQSYEQYF.